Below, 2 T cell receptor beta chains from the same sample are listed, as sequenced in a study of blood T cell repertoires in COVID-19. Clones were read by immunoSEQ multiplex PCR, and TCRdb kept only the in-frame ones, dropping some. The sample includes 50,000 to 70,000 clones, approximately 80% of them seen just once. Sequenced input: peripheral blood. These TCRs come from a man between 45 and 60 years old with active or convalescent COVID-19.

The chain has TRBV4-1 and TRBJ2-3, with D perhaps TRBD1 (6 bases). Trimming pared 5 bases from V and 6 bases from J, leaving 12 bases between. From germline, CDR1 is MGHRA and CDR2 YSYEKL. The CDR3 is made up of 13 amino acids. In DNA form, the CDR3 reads TGCGCCAGCAGCAAAAATCAGGGGGATACGCAGTATTTT. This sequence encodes CASSKNQGDTQYF.

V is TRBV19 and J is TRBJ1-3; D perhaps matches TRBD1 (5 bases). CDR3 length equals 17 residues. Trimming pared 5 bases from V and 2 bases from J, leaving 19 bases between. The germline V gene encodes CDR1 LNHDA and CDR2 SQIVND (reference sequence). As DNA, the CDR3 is TGTGCCAGTAGTTCAGCAGGGAATGCCATCACTGGAAACACCATATATTTT. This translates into CASSSAGNAITGNTIYF.